The clone carrying this T cell receptor beta chain has more than one count but fewer than ten. The CDR3 runs 13 residues. The V end was cut by 7 bases, the J end by 5 bases, with 14 bases between. Germline V gene lookup returns CDR1 SEHNR and CDR2 FQNEAQ (reference sequence). TCRdb keeps only in-frame clones here, not all; method: immunoSEQ multiplex PCR. The sample yields about 67,000 clones, about 89% seen once. These data originate in a study of blood T cell repertoires in COVID-19. Across the whole study: PBMCs, B-cell-depleted T cells, or T cells provided the cDNA or gDNA that made up the material.

The sequence was obtained from a man in his forties or fifties with active COVID-19. The sequencing sample was made of peripheral blood. The chain links TRBV7-9 to TRBJ1-1; D remains ambiguous. The CDR3 bases are TGTGCCAGCAACAGCTTGATAGGAACTGAAGCTTTCTTT. It translates to CASNSLIGTEAFF.